The rows below give T cell receptor beta chains drawn from one sample of a study of shared clonotypes between healthy human individuals. Measured with immunoSEQ multiplex PCR; TCRdb has only the in-frame clones, and not every one. The sample records 450,000 to 650,000 clones, 70% to 80% being singletons. Sequenced input: PBMCs. These receptors all come from a woman aged 40 to 50 in good health. Some clones in this sample may be carry-over from other donors' samples. The conserved cysteine and the conserved F or W are not part of the CDR3 here.

TRBV18,TRBJ2-7,ASSPPGGGEQY
TRBV19,TRBJ1-5,ASSIQGAQPQH
TRBV7-6,TRBJ2-7,ASSLAVLNEQY
TRBV2,TRBJ1-1,ASSRDVTREAF
TRBV27,TRBJ2-1,ASTPTPGLAGRGEQF
TRBV19,TRBJ2-2,ASIQTGDTGELF
TRBV7-3,TRBJ1-4,ASIPRPEGTNEKLF
TRBV6-1,TRBJ1-5,ASRLPGQVNQPQH
TRBV7-8,TRBJ2-7,ASSLDVVYEQY
TRBV10-1,TRBJ2-2,ASRRDTNTGELF
TRBV2,TRBJ2-2,ASRGLAGAGELF
TRBV18,TRBJ2-1,ASSPPFVNEQF
TRBV15,TRBJ1-4,ATSLDLDRGGKLF
TRBV6-4,TRBJ1-1,ASSDHPDRGTEAF
TRBV28,TRBJ2-3,ASSRTDTDTQY
TRBV30,.,AWTVRGDFAVYEQY
TRBV30,TRBJ1-2,AWNHKGSNYGYT
TRBV15,TRBJ1-5,ATSRDPNQPQH
TRBV19,TRBJ2-5,ASSTRPRQRVRETQY
TRBV28,TRBJ1-2,ASSLPVRDNMAKT
TRBV19,TRBJ1-1,ASSIGRGSPKGFTEAF
TRBV5-4,TRBJ2-5,ASSAGRGGYLETQY
TRBV27,TRBJ1-1,ASTPRRGKNTEAF
TRBV5-4,TRBJ2-2,ASSELPGGYTGELF
TRBV9,TRBJ2-7,ASSASGQFGEQY
TRBV30,.,AWSVHSYEQY
TRBV6-4,TRBJ2-2,ASSPTSGNTGELF
TRBV5-4,TRBJ2-5,ASSPGHRTQETQY
TRBV5-1,TRBJ2-5,ASSVGTGGQETQY
TRBV6-1,TRBJ2-5,ASSEGMVGETQY
TRBV2,TRBJ1-6,ASSEDAGGINSPLH
TRBV11-2,TRBJ1-2,ASSPRSPGPNYGYT
TRBV30,TRBJ1-1,AWSVVGLNTEAF
TRBV6-5,TRBJ2-7,ASRPPWGYEQY
TRBV7-3,TRBJ2-2,ASSLTQRTGELF
TRBV19,TRBJ1-5,ASSIRSDNQPQH
TRBV6-1,TRBJ2-5,ASSEVGGGPDETQY
TRBV9,TRBJ2-5,ASSVDQTRQETQY
TRBV7-2,TRBJ1-1,ASSPSPTAASTEAF
TRBV7-3,TRBJ2-3,ASSFPGTPNDTQY
TRBV5-4,TRBJ2-5,ASSRGVAAGAGEETQY
TRBV15,TRBJ2-1,ATSTGTSGANEQF
TRBV20-1,TRBJ2-1,SGSGNEQF
TRBV28,TRBJ1-5,ASSFNQPQH